In its sample, the clone carrying this T cell receptor beta chain was seen a few times. The V gene's germline CDR1 is MNHEY and CDR2 SVGAGI. The CDR3 has 15 amino acids. Trimming pared 5 bases from V and 3 bases from J, leaving 14 bases between. These data are taken from a study of blood T cell repertoires in COVID-19. Looking at the study overall: COVID-19 samples collected from the United States, Italy and Spain covered acute and convalescent phases. PBMCs, B-cell-depleted T cells, or T cells were the source of the cDNA or gDNA that made up the material.

Seattle participants joined during active infection and were tracked over time. Per the original data handling: From reference gene primer amplification, estimates of nucleated cell counts were derived. Here immunoSEQ multiplex PCR was the method, and the copy in TCRdb shows in-frame clones only, minus some. V and J calls and clone size follow that table, whereas D and trimming were derived from the DNA. The top ten clones hold 11% of a sample with approximately 290,000 clones, under 90% of them seen once. The V call is TRBV6-5, the J call TRBJ1-5, with a weak D call TRBD1 (6 bases). Sequenced sample: peripheral blood. The receptor was derived from a woman aged 30 to 39 with COVID-19, enrolled during active disease. The DNA for the CDR3 is TGTGCCAGCAGTCCTATGACAGGAAACAATCAGCCCCAGCATTTT. It specifies CASSPMTGNNQPQHF.